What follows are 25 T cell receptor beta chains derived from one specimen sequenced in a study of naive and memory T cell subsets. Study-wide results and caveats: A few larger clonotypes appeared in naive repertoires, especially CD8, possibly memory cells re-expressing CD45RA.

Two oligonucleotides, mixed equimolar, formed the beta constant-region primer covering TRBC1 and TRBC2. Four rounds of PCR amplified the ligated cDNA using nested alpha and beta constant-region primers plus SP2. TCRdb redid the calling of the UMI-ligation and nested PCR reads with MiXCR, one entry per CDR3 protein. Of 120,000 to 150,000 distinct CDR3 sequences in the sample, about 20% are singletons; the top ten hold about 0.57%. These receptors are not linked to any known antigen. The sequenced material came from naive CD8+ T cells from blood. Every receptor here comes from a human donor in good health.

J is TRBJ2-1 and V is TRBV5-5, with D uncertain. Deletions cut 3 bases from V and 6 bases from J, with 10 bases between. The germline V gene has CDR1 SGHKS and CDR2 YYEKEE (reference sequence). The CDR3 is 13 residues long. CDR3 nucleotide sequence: TGTGCCAGCAGCTGGGTCCCGGGCAATGAGCAGTTCTTC. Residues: CASSWVPGNEQFF.

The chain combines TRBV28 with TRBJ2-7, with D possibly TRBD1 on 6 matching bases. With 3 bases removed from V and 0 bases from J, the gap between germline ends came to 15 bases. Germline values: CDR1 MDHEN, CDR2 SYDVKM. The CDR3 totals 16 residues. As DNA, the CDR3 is TGTGCCAGCAGTTTCGAACAGGGTTCGGGCTCCTACGAGCAGTACTTC. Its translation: CASSFEQGSGSYEQYF.

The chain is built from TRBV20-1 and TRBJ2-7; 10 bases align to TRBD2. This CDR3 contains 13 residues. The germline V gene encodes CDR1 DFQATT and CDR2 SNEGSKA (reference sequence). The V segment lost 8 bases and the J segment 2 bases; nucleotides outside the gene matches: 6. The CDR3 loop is CSTRGLAAYEQYF. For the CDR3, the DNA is TGCAGTACAAGAGGACTAGCGGCCTACGAGCAGTACTTC.

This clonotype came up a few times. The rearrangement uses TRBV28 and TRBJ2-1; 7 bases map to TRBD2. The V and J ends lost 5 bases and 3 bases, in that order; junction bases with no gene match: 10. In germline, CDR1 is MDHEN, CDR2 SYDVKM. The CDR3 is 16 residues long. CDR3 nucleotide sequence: TGTGCCAGCAGTATTCCGACTAGCCCCAACTACAATGAGCAGTTCTTC. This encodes CASSIPTSPNYNEQFF.

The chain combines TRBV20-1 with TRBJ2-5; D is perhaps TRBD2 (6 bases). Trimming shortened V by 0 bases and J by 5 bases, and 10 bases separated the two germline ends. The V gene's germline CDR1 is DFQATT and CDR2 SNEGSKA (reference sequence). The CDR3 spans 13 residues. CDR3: CSARDGRLETQYF. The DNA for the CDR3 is TGCAGTGCTAGAGACGGGAGACTTGAGACCCAGTACTTC.

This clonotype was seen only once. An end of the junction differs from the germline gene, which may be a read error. The CDR3 region has the DNA TGTGCCAGCAGTCACTCGGCAGGTAATCAGCCCCAGCATTTT. Its translation: CASSHSAGNQPQHF. The chain carries TRBV6-2 or TRBV6-3 and TRBJ1-5; unclear D gene. Per germline, CDR1 MNHEY and CDR2 SVGEGT. The CDR3 consists of 14 residues.

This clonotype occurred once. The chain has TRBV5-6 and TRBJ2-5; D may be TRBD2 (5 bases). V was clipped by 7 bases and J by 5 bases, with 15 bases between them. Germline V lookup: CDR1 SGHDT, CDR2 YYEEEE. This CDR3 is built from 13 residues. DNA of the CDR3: TGTGCCAGCCGCATCGGAGGCGACGAGACCCAGTACTTC. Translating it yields CASRIGGDETQYF.

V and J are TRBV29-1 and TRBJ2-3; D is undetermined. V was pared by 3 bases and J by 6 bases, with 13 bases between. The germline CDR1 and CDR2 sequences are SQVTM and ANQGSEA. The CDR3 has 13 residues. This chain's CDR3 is CSVDEVRWDTQYF. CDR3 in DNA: TGCAGCGTTGACGAGGTACGCTGGGATACGCAGTATTTT.

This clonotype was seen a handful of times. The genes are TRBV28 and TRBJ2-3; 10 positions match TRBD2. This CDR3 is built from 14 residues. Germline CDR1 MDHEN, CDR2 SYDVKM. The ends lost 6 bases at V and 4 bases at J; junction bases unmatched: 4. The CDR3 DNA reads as TGTGCCAGCAGCATAGCGGGAGGTGCAGATACGCAGTATTTT. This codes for CASSIAGGADTQYF.

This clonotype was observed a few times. The CDR3 nucleotides read TGCGCCAGCAGCCAAGGGTGGCTAGCCGGGGAGCTGTTTTTT. Translation: CASSQGWLAGELFF. The chain links TRBV4-1 to TRBJ2-2; D unresolved. The CDR3 runs 14 residues. Germline V CDR1 and CDR2: MGHRA, YSYEKL. The ends were cut back, 1 base at V and 6 bases at J, with 9 bases in the middle.

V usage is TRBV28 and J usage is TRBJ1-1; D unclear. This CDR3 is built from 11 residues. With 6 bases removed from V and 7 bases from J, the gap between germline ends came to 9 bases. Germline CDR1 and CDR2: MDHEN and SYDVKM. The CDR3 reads CASSLYGEAFF. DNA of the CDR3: TGTGCCAGCAGCCTCTATGGTGAAGCTTTCTTT. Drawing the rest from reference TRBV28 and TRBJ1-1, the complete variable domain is DVKVTQSSRYLVKRTGEKVFLECVQDMDHENMFWYRQDPGLGLRLIYFSYDVKMKEKGDIPEGYSVSREKKERFSLILESASTNQTSMYLCASSLYGEAFFGQGTRLTVV.

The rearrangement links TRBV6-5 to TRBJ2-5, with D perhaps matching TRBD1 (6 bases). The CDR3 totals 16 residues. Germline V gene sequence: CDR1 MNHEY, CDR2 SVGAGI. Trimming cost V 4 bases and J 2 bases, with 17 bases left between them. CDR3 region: CASSSNLMGHQETQYF. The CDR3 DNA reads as TGTGCCAGCAGTTCAAACCTAATGGGACATCAAGAGACCCAGTACTTC.

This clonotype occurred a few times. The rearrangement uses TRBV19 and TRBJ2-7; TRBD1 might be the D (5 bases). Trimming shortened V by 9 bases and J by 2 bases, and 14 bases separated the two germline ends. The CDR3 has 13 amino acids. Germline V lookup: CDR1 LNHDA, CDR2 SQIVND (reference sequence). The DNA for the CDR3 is TGTGCCAGCGGACAAACTCAGCCCTACGAGCAGTACTTC. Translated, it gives CASGQTQPYEQYF.

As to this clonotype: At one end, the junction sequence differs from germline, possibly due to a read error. CDR3 in amino acids: CSARERLGGYELYF. Written as DNA, the CDR3 is TGCAGTGCTAGAGAGCGGCTAGGGGGGTACGAGCTGTACTTC. The V and J genes are TRBV20-1 and TRBJ2-7; D is tentatively TRBD1 or TRBD2 (6 bases each). CDR1 DFQATT and CDR2 SNEGSKA come from the germline V gene (reference sequence). CDR3 length: 14 amino acids.

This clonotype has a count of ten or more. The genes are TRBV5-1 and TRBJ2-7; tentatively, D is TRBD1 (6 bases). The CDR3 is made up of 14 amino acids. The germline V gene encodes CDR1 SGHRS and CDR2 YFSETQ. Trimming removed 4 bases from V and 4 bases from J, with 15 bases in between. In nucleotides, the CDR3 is TGCGCCAGCAGCCCAACGGGACACGAGTACGAGCAGTACTTC. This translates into CASSPTGHEYEQYF.

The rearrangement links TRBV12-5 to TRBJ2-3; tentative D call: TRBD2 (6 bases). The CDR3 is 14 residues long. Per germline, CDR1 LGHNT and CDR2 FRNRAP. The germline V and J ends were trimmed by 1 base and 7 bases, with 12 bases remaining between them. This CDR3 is CASGLGGGLNTQYF. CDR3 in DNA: TGTGCTAGTGGTTTGGGGGGAGGCCTTAATACGCAGTATTTT.

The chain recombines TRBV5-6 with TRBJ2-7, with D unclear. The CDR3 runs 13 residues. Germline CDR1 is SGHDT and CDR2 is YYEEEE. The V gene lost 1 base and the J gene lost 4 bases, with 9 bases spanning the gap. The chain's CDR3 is CASSLFQSYEQYF. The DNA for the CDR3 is TGTGCCAGCAGCTTGTTCCAGTCTTACGAGCAGTACTTC.

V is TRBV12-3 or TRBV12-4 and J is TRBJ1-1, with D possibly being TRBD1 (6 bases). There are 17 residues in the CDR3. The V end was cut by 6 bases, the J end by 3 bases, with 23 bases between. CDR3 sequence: CASSNRIGGQRDTEAFF. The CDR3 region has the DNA TGTGCCAGCAGCAATCGTATCGGGGGGCAAAGGGACACTGAAGCTTTCTTT.

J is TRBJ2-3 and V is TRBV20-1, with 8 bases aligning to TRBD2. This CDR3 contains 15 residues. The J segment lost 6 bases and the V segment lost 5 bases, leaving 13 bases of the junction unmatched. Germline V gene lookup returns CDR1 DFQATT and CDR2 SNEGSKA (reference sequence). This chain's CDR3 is CSAPGLAGMSDTQYF. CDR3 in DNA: TGCAGTGCTCCGGGGTTAGCGGGAATGTCGGATACGCAGTATTTT.

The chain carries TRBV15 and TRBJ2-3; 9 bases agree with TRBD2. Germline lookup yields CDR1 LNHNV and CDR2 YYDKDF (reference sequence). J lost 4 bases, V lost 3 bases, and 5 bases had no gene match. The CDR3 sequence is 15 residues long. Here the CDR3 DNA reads TGTGCCACCAGCAGTCTGGCGGGAGGGGCAGATACGCAGTATTTT. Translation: CATSSLAGGADTQYF.

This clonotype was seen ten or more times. CDR3 sequence: CSVEDRAYEQYF. The CDR3 nucleotides are TGCAGCGTTGAGGACAGAGCCTACGAGCAGTACTTC. The chain joins TRBV29-1 to TRBJ2-7; possibly TRBD1 for D (6 bases). There are 12 residues in the CDR3. Trimming cost V 3 bases and J 2 bases, with 8 bases left between them. Germline assignment: CDR1 SQVTM and CDR2 ANQGSEA.

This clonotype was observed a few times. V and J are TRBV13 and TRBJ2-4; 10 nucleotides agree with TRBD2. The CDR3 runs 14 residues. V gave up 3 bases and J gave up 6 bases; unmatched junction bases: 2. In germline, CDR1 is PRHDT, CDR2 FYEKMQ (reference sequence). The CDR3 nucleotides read TGTGCCAGCAGCTTCTCTAGCGGGAGAAACATTCAGTACTTC. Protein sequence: CASSFSSGRNIQYF.

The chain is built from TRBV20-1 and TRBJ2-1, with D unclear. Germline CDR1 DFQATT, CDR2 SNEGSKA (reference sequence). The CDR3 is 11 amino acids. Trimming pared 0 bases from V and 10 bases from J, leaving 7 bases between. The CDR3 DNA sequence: TGCAGTGCTAGAGAAGCCGGGGAGCAGTTCTTC. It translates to CSAREAGEQFF.

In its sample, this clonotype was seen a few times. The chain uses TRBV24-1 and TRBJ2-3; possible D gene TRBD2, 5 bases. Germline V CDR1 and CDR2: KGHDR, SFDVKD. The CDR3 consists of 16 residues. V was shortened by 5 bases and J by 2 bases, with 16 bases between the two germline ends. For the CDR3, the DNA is TGTGCCACCAGTGCCGCGCTGGCCGGGGACACAGATACGCAGTATTTT. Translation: CATSAALAGDTDTQYF.

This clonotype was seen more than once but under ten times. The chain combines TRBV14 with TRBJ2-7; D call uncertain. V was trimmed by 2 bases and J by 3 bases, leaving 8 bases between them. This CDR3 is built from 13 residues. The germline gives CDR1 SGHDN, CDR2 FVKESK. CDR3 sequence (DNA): TGTGCCAGCAGCCAACTCGACAACTACGAGCAGTACTTC. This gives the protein CASSQLDNYEQYF.